Listed here are 21 T cell receptor beta chains from one sample, sequenced in a study of response to subunit inactivated influenza vaccine. TCRdb redid the calling of the RT-PCR reads with MiXCR, one entry per CDR3 protein. The repertoire has about 570,000 distinct CDR3 sequences, 11% of them found once; the top ten carry 9.5% to 12%. The same data also went into a second study, on T cells expressing NK-cell markers. As that report states: The authors made TCR beta cDNA libraries by 5'RACE template switching. This switching added a universal primer site and UMIs.

This specimen consisted of PBMCs from blood, obtained on the day of vaccination. Receptor source: a man over 45 who received an inactivated influenza vaccine.

The chain couples TRBV15 to TRBJ2-5; D gene unclear. The CDR3 sequence is 14 residues long. The V gene's germline CDR1 is LNHNV and CDR2 YYDKDF (reference sequence). Between the trimmed V and J ends, which lost 0 bases and 1 base, there was a span of 6 bases. The DNA of the CDR3 is TGTGCCACCAGCAGAGAGGGTCCCCAAGAGACCCAGTACTTC. This sequence encodes CATSREGPQETQYF.

The V call is TRBV7-2, the J call TRBJ2-1; D is undetermined. This CDR3 is built from 11 residues. Trimming pared 5 bases from V and 7 bases from J, leaving 6 bases between. Germline V gene lookup returns CDR1 SGHTA and CDR2 FQGNSA. In DNA, the CDR3 is TGTGCCAGCAGCCAAAAAAATGAGCAGTTCTTC. The encoded protein is CASSQKNEQFF.

In its sample, this clonotype was seen once. The V and J genes are TRBV20-1 and TRBJ2-7, with D possibly matching TRBD1 (6 bases). Between the trimmed V and J ends, which lost 5 bases and 2 bases, there was a span of 22 bases. The CDR3 is 16 amino acids. Germline lookup yields CDR1 DFQATT and CDR2 SNEGSKA (reference sequence). CDR3 coding DNA: TGCAGTGCTGCTGACCCGGAAGGACAGCGAGCCTACGAGCAGTACTTC. Amino acids: CSAADPEGQRAYEQYF.

This clonotype was observed a single time. This chain uses TRBV7-9 with TRBJ2-3, with D unresolved. V gave up 5 bases and J gave up 3 bases, with 15 bases separating them. CDR3 length: 15 amino acids. Germline lookup yields CDR1 SEHNR and CDR2 FQNEAQ (reference sequence). The CDR3 is CASSHTRRSTDTQYF. CDR3 coding DNA: TGTGCCAGCAGCCATACAAGACGGAGTACAGATACGCAGTATTTT.

V gene TRBV7-2 combines with J gene TRBJ2-1; D possibly corresponds to TRBD2 (5 bases). The CDR3 runs 16 residues. V dropped 5 bases and J dropped 4 bases, with 18 bases sitting between them. From germline, CDR1 is SGHTA and CDR2 FQGNSA. The CDR3 loop reads CASSQFTAAVYNEQFF. The DNA of the CDR3 is TGTGCCAGCAGCCAATTTACAGCGGCTGTTTACAATGAGCAGTTCTTC.

This clonotype was picked up a small number of times. V usage is TRBV7-6 and J usage is TRBJ2-7; D may be TRBD1 (7 bases). The V and J ends lost 1 base and 2 bases respectively, with 12 bases between them. The CDR3 runs 15 residues. Germline loops: CDR1 SGHVS, CDR2 FNYEAQ. The CDR3 nucleotides read TGTGCCAGCAGCTTAGGGAGGGGGCGCGCCTACGAGCAGTACTTC. It is translated as CASSLGRGRAYEQYF.

The sample holds a few counts of this clonotype. The junction differs from germline at one of its ends, possibly a read error. This chain joins TRBV28 and TRBJ1-2; 8 positions match TRBD1. Germline CDR1 reads MDHEN; CDR2 reads SYDVKM. The CDR3 length is 15 residues. CDR3 nucleotide sequence: TGTGCCGGCAGTGCGTGGGGACAGGCAGACTATGGCTACACCTTC. The encoded protein is CAGSAWGQADYGYTF.

This clonotype has only a few counts. This chain links TRBV9 with TRBJ1-2; TRBD1 aligns across 12 bases. Germline loops: CDR1 SGDLS, CDR2 YYNGEE. The CDR3 is 15 residues long. The V gene end was trimmed by 3 bases and the J gene end by 7 bases; junction bases not matched to a gene: 7. The CDR3 protein is CASSATGTGGRGYTF. The DNA of the CDR3 is TGTGCCAGCAGCGCCACCGGGACAGGGGGCCGTGGCTACACCTTC.

The chain recombines TRBV7-6 with TRBJ2-3; D is ambiguous. The CDR3 runs 14 residues. Germline V gene sequence: CDR1 SGHVS, CDR2 FNYEAQ. Trimming shortened V by 5 bases and J by 1 base, and 10 bases separated the two germline ends. The DNA of the CDR3 is TGTGCCAGCAGCCCACCCGCCCGCACAGATACGCAGTATTTT. Amino acids: CASSPPARTDTQYF. The complete variable domain, with remaining parts taken from reference TRBV7-6 and TRBJ2-3, reads GAGVSQSPRYKVTKRGQDVALRCDPISGHVSLYWYRQALGQGPEFLTYFNYEAQQDKSGLPNDRFSAERPEGSISTLTIQRTEQRDSAMYRCASSPPARTDTQYFGPGTRLTVL.

Notes on this clonotype: One end of the junction fails to match germline, which may point to a read error. CDR3 nucleotide sequence: TGTGCCAGCAGTCACTCTAATTTACCTACCTACGAGCAGTACTTC. This codes for CASSHSNLPTYEQYF. The rearrangement uses TRBV6-2 or TRBV6-3 and TRBJ2-7; D gene unclear. CDR3 length: 15 residues. Germline CDR1 MNHEY, CDR2 SVGEGT.

The chain is built from TRBV20-1 and TRBJ2-1; D is unresolved. Per germline, CDR1 DFQATT and CDR2 SNEGSKA (reference sequence). This CDR3 is 12 amino acids long. V lost 6 bases, J lost 3 bases, and 9 bases lay in between. The CDR3 nucleotides are TGCAGTGCAGACCGGATCTACAATGAGCAGTTCTTC. Translation gives CSADRIYNEQFF.

This chain uses TRBV29-1 with TRBJ2-7, with D tentatively TRBD1 (6 bases). This CDR3 has 12 residues. Germline CDR1 SQVTM, CDR2 ANQGSEA. Trimming left V 4 bases short and J 6 bases short, with 13 bases between. The CDR3 coding sequence is TGCAGCGTTGCCGGACAGTGGGGCGAGCAGTACTTC. Its translation is CSVAGQWGEQYF.

This sequence joins TRBV7-4 and TRBJ2-6; 10 nucleotides agree with TRBD2. V gave up 2 bases and J gave up 0 bases; unmatched junction bases: 10. Per germline, CDR1 SGHVT and CDR2 SQSDAQ. The CDR3 totals 20 residues. The CDR3 nucleotides read TGTGCCAGCAGCTTATCCCCGTTAGCGGGGGGTACCTCTGGGGCCAACGTCCTGACTTTC. This codes for CASSLSPLAGGTSGANVLTF.

This clonotype was seen repeatedly, ten times or more. V is TRBV12-3 or TRBV12-4 and J is TRBJ1-3, with D uncertain. Trimming stripped 6 bases from V and 4 bases from J, with 10 bases between. The CDR3 extends over 13 amino acids. CDR3 nucleotide sequence: TGTGCCAGCAGCCCCTCGCTGGGAAACACCATATATTTT. It specifies CASSPSLGNTIYF.

The CDR3 loop is CASSETGVGGWGNEQFF. CDR3 nucleotides: TGTGCCAGCAGTGAAACCGGCGTAGGAGGTTGGGGCAATGAGCAGTTCTTC. This chain connects TRBV25-1 to TRBJ2-1; TRBD2 might be the D (5 bases). This CDR3 contains 17 residues. Trimming removed 2 bases at V and 6 bases at J, with 20 bases between. The germline CDR1 and CDR2 sequences are MGHDK and SYGVNS. Looking up the rest from reference TRBV25-1 and TRBJ2-1 gives the full variable domain: EADIYQTPRYLVIGTGKKITLECSQTMGHDKMYWYQQDPGMELHLIHYSYGVNSTEKGDLSSESTVSRIRTEHFPLTLESARPSHTSQYLCASSETGVGGWGNEQFFGPGTRLTVL.

This sequence joins TRBV29-1 and TRBJ2-1, with 9 bases aligning to TRBD2. Looked up from germline, CDR1 is SQVTM and CDR2 is ANQGSEA. The CDR3 sequence is 16 residues long. The junction had 8 bases not matched to a gene; V was cut back by 1 base and J by 4 bases. CDR3 DNA: TGCAGCGTTGAAGCCCTAGCGGGATTTAGATACAATGAGCAGTTCTTC. It codes for CSVEALAGFRYNEQFF.

This chain uses TRBV6-5 with TRBJ1-2, with unresolved D. The CDR3 totals 13 residues. From germline, CDR1 is MNHEY and CDR2 SVGAGI. Trimming took 2 bases from V and 3 from J, leaving 7 bases between them. CDR3 coding DNA: TGTGCCAGCAGTTACAGGAGGGACTATGGCTACACCTTC. It encodes CASSYRRDYGYTF.

The table lists this clonotype with a few counts. The chain has TRBV20-1 and TRBJ2-3, with 9 positions matching TRBD1. V shed 1 base, J shed 15 bases, and the junction held 17 bases outside the gene matches. The germline V gene encodes CDR1 DFQATT and CDR2 SNEGSKA (reference sequence). The CDR3 extends over 15 amino acids. The CDR3 here is CSARVGGQGRGYAYF. DNA for the CDR3: TGCAGTGCTAGAGTAGGAGGACAGGGGAGGGGATACGCTTATTTT.

The chain combines TRBV5-1 with TRBJ2-7; maybe TRBD2 (6 bases). In germline, CDR1 is SGHRS, CDR2 YFSETQ. Trimming left V 4 bases short and J 3 bases short, with 20 bases between. The CDR3 spans 16 residues. The CDR3 region is CASSPGGAGPYYEQYF. CDR3 nucleotides: TGCGCCAGCAGCCCGGGCGGGGCAGGGCCATACTACGAGCAGTACTTC.

This clonotype was seen a handful of times. V is TRBV7-2 and J is TRBJ2-5; 7 bases match TRBD1. The germline gives CDR1 SGHTA, CDR2 FQGNSA. The junction had 11 bases not matched to a gene; V was cut back by 5 bases and J by 5 bases. This CDR3 contains 15 residues. The DNA of the CDR3 is TGTGCCAGCAGCCCGTGGGACAGAAATGGCGAGACCCAGTACTTC. Translated, it gives CASSPWDRNGETQYF.

The table lists this clonotype with many counts. The chain links TRBV7-2 to TRBJ2-5; D is uncertain. The CDR3 covers 17 residues. Per germline, CDR1 SGHTA and CDR2 FQGNSA. Deletions cut 5 bases from V and 4 bases from J, with 23 bases between. This CDR3 is CASSAGASTSPGETQYF. CDR3 DNA sequence: TGTGCCAGCAGCGCAGGAGCGTCAACCTCTCCTGGAGAGACCCAGTACTTC. The full variable domain, its missing parts supplied by reference TRBV7-2 and TRBJ2-5, is GAGVSQSPSNKVTEKGKDVELRCDPISGHTALYWYRQSLGQGLEFLIYFQGNSAPDKSGLPSDRFSAERTGGSVSTLTIQRTQQEDSAVYLCASSAGASTSPGETQYFGPGTRLLVL.